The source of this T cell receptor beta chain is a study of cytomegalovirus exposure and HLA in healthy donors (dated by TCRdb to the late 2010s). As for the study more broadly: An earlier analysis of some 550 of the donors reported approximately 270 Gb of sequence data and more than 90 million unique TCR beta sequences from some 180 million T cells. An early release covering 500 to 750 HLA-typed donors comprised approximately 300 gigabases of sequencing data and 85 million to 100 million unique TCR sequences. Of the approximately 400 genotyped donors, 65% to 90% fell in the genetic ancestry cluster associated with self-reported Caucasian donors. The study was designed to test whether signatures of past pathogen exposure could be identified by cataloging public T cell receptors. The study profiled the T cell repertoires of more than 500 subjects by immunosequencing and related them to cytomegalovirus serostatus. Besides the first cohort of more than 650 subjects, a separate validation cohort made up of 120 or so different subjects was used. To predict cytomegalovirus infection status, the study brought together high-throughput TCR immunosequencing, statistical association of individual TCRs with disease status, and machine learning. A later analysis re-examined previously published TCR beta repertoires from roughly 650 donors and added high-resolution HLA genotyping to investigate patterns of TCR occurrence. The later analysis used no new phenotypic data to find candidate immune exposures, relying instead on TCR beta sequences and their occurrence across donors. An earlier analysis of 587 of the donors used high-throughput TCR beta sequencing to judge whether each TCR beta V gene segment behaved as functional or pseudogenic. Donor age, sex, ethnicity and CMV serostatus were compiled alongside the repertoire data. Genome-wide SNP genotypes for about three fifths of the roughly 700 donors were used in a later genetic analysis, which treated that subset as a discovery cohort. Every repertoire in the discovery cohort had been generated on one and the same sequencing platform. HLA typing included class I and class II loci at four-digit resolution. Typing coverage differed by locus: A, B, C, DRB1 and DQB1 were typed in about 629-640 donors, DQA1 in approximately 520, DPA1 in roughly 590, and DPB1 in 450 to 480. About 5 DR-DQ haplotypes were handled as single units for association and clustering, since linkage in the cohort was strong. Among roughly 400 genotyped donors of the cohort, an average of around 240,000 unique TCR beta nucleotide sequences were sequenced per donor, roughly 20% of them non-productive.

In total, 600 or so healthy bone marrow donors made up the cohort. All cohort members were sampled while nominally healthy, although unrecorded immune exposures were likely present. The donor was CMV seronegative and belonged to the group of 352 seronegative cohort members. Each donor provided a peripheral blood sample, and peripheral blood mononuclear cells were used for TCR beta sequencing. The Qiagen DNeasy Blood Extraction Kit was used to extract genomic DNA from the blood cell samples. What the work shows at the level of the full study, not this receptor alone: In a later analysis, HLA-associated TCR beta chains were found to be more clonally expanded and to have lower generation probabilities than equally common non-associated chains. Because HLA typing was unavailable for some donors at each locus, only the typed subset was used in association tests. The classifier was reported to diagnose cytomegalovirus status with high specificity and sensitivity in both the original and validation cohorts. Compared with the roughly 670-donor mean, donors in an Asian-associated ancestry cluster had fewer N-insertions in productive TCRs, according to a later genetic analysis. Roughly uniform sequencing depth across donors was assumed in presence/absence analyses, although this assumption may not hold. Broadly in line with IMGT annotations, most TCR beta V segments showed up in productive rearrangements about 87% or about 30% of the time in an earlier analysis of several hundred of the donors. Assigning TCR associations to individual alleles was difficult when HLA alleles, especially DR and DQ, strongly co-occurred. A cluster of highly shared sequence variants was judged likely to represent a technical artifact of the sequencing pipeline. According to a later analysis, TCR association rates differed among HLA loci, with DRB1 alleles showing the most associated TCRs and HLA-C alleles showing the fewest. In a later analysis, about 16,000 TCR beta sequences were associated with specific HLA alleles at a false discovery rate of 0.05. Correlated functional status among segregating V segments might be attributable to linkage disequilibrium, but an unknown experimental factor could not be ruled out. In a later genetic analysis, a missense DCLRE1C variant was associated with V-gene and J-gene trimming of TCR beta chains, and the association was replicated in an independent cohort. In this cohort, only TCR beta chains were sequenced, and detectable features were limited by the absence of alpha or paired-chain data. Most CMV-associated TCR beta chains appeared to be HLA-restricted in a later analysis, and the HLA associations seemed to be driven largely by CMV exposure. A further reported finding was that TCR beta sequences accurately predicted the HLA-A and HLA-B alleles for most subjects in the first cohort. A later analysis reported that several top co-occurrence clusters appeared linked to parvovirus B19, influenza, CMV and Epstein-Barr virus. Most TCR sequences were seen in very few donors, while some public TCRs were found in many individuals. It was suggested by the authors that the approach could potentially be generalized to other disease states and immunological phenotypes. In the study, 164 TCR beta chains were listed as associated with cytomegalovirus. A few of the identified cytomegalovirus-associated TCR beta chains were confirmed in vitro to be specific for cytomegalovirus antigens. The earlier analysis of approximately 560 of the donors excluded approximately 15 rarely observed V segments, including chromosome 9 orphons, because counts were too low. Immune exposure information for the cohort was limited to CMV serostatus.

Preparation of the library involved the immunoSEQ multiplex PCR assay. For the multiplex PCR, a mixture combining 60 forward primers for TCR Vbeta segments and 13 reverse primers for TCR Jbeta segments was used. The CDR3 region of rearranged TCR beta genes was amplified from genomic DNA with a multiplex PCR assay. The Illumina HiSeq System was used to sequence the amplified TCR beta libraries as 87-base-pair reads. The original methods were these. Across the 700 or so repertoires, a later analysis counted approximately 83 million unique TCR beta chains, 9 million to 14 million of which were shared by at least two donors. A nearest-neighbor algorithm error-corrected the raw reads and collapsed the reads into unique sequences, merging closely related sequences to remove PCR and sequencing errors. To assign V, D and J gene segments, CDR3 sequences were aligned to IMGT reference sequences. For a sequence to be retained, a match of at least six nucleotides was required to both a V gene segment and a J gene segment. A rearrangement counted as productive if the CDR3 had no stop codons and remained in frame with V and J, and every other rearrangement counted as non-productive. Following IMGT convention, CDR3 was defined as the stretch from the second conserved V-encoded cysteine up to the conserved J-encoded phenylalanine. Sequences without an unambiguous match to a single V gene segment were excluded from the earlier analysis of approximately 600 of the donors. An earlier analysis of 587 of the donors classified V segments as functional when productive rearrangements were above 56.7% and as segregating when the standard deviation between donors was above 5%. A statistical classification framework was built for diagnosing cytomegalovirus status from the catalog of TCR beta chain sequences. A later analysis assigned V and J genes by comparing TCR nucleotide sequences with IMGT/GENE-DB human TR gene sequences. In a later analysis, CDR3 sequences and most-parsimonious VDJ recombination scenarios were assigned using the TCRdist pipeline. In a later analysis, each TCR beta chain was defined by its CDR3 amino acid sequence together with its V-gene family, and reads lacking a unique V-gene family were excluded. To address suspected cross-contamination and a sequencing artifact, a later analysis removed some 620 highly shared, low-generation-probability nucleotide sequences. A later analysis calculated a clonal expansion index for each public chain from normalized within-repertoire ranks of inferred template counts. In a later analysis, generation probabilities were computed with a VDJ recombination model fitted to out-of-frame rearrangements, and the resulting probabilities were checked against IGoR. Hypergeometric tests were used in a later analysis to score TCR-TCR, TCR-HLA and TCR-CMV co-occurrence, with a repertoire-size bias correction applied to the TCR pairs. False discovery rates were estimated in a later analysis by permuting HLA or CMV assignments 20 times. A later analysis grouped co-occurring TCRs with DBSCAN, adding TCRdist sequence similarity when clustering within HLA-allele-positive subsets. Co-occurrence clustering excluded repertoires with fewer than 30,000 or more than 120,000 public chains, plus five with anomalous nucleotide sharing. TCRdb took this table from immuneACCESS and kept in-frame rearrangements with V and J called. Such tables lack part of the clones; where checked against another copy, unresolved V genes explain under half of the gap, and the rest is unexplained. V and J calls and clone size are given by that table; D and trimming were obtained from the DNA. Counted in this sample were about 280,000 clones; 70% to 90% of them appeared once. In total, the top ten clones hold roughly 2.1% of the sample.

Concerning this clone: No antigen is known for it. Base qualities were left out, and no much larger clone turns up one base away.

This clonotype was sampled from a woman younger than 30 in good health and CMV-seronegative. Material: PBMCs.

CDR3 region: CASSGWDRGLDGYTF. The nucleotide sequence reads as follows: TGTGCCAGCAGCGGGTGGGACAGGGGGCTGGATGGCTACACCTTC. The chain was built from TRBV5-5 and TRBJ1-2, with 12 junctional bases fitting TRBD1. The CDR3 holds 15 amino acids from the cysteine to the phenylalanine. Only the CDR3 region is kept as DNA, spanning 45 bases read in frame from base 1. The germline V gene (reference sequence) provides CDR1 SGHKS and CDR2 YYEKEE. Clipping removes 4 bases from V and 6 bases from J, with 7 as the unmatched junction base count.